One and the same sample provided the 9 T cell receptor beta chains below, sequenced in a study of T cell repertoires in cytomegalovirus infection (dated by TCRdb to between 2019 and 2020). For these TCRs, the target antigens are not known. Data came from an Illumina HiSeq 1500. TCRdb reworked the public reads: Q25 trimming with fastp, MiXCR clone assembly, productive beta chains retained. Under each unique CDR3 protein, matching rows form one entry showing the most common genes and DNA. The sample table lists some 700,000 distinct CDR3 sequences, around 35% of them with a count of one. The top ten constitute 15% to 20% of the sample. What this sample's treatment or condition label stands for: in vitro stimulation with specific CMV peptide epitopes to enrich CMV-specific T cells. Sequenced material: cultured PBMCs, taken from culture after CMV antigen stimulation. These TCRs come from a human donor in good health (CMV status not recorded). Some clones in this sample may be carry-over from other donors' samples.

This clonotype was recorded many times. This chain links TRBV7-2 with TRBJ2-5, with TRBD2 identical over 7 bases. With 7 bases clipped from V and 5 bases from J, the junction kept 7 bases outside the gene matches. Germline V gene data show CDR1 as SGHTA and CDR2 as FQGNSA. This CDR3 is built from 13 residues. CDR3 residues: CASTLAMGETQYF. CDR3 nucleotide sequence: TGTGCCAGCACACTAGCGATGGGCGAGACCCAGTACTTC.

A few counts support this clonotype. This rearrangement joins TRBV7-9 to TRBJ1-3, with D possibly matching TRBD1 (5 bases). Between the trimmed V and J ends, which lost 5 bases and 2 bases, there was a span of 13 bases. This CDR3 is built from 15 residues. Germline assignment: CDR1 SEHNR and CDR2 FQNEAQ (reference sequence). This chain's CDR3 is CASSARGPTGNTIYF. The CDR3 DNA follows: TGTGCCAGCAGCGCCCGGGGCCCCACTGGAAACACCATATATTTT.

This clonotype was seen a few times. The chain carries TRBV6-2 or TRBV6-3 and TRBJ2-5; D call uncertain. The CDR3 has 15 amino acids. The germline V gene has CDR1 MNHEY and CDR2 SVGEGT. Trimming pared 5 bases from V and 5 bases from J, leaving 18 bases between. DNA for the CDR3: TGTGCCAGCAGTCCCTCTTTTGGGCGACCGGAGACCCAGTACTTC. It codes for CASSPSFGRPETQYF.

The rearrangement links TRBV12-3 or TRBV12-4 to TRBJ1-5; D may be TRBD1 (5 bases). The CDR3 totals 15 residues. Trimming left V 2 bases short and J 2 bases short, with 10 bases between. For the CDR3, the DNA is TGTGCCAGCAGTTTATCAGGGCGCGGCAATCAGCCCCAGCATTTT. Encoded protein: CASSLSGRGNQPQHF.

Points on this clonotype: Relative to the germline gene, one junction end is altered; a read error may explain this. The chain employs TRBV11-2 and TRBJ2-1, with D perhaps matching TRBD1 or TRBD2 (5 bases each). The CDR3 runs to 15 residues. CDR1 and CDR2 from the germline V gene are SGHAT and FQNNGV. The CDR3, as DNA: TGTGCCATCAGCAACGTCGGGACGGGCTACAATGAGCAGTTCTTC. Amino acid sequence: CAISNVGTGYNEQFF.

This clonotype was found a few times. The gene calls are TRBV7-2 and TRBJ1-1, with D unresolved. V lost 1 base and J 4 bases, leaving 10 bases between the germline ends. CDR3 length: 14 amino acids. Germline V lookup: CDR1 SGHTA, CDR2 FQGNSA. The CDR3 DNA is TGTGCCAGCAGCTTAGGTAGGTCGAGCACTGAAGCTTTCTTT. This gives the protein CASSLGRSSTEAFF.

This chain connects TRBV3-1 to TRBJ1-6, with D perhaps TRBD1 (5 bases). CDR3 length equals 14 residues. V gave up 5 bases and J gave up 10 bases, with 15 bases separating them. Germline CDR1 is LGHDT and CDR2 is YNNKEL (reference sequence). CDR3 DNA sequence: TGTGCCAGCAGCTTCGGCGGGGGTGGATCACCCCTCCACTTT. As protein: CASSFGGGGSPLHF.

J is TRBJ1-1 and V is TRBV11-2; D is unclear. V gave up 3 bases and J gave up 7 bases, with 24 bases separating them. The CDR3 is 17 residues long. CDR1 is SGHAT, CDR2 FQNNGV, per germline. The DNA for the CDR3 is TGTGCCAGCAGCTTCTATCTTCGGCCAAACTCTGAATTTGAAGCTTTCTTT. Translation gives CASSFYLRPNSEFEAFF.

This clonotype has only a few counts. The chain recombines TRBV7-8 with TRBJ2-2; 12 bases are a match to TRBD2. The J segment lost 4 bases and the V segment lost 6 bases, leaving 3 bases of the junction unmatched. Germline V gives CDR1 SGHVS, CDR2 FQNEAQ. The CDR3 totals 15 residues. Here the CDR3 DNA reads TGTGCCAGCAGTACGGGACTAGCGGGCACCGGGGAGCTGTTTTTT. Amino acid sequence: CASSTGLAGTGELFF. Full variable domain (rest looked up from reference TRBV7-8 and TRBJ2-2): GAGVSQSPRYKVAKRGQDVALRCDPISGHVSLFWYQQALGQGPEFLTYFQNEAQLDKSGLPSDRFFAERPEGSVSTLKIQRTQQEDSAVYLCASSTGLAGTGELFFGEGSRLTVL.